This TCR beta chain emerged from a study of blood T cell repertoires in COVID-19. From germline, CDR1 is SGHTA and CDR2 FQGTGA. J lost 3 bases, V lost 5 bases, and 10 bases had no gene match. The CDR3 sequence is 17 residues long. Assay: immunoSEQ multiplex PCR; the TCRdb copy retains only in-frame clones and omits some. The table shows over 150,000 clones, with 65% to 85% occurring only once. Sequencing used peripheral blood. V usage is TRBV7-3 and J usage is TRBJ2-3; 11 bases are a match to TRBD2. The receptor was derived from a woman in her 70s who had recovered from COVID-19. The CDR3 DNA is TGTGCCAGCAGCCTGACTAGCGGGACGATCGTGACAGATACGCAGTATTTT. As protein: CASSLTSGTIVTDTQYF. The whole variable domain, filled in from reference TRBV7-3 and TRBJ2-3, reads GAGVSQTPSNKVTEKGKYVELRCDPISGHTALYWYRQSLGQGPEFLIYFQGTGAADDSGLPNDRFFAVRPEGSVSTLKIQRTERGDSAVYLCASSLTSGTIVTDTQYFGPGTRLTVL.